The 6 T cell receptor beta chains below were found in one sample sequenced in a study of blood T cell repertoires in COVID-19. Clones were sequenced by immunoSEQ multiplex PCR, and TCRdb holds only the in-frame ones, with some missing. The data hold under 350,000 clones, with around 86% observed a single time. The specimen sequenced was PBMCs or T cells enriched from blood (not recorded which). The receptors derive from a woman aged 35 to 49 with acute COVID-19.

Turning to this clone: In the same sample, other DNA sequences code for this CDR3. J is TRBJ2-1 and V is TRBV2; possibly TRBD1 for D (5 bases). Germline-derived CDR1 and CDR2 are SNHLY and FYNNEI. V was shortened by 7 bases and J by 0 bases, with 10 bases between the two germline ends. This CDR3 spans 14 amino acids. The CDR3 loop reads CASTGQSSYNEQFF. The CDR3 DNA follows: TGTGCCAGCACCGGACAAAGCTCCTACAATGAGCAGTTCTTC. Full variable domain (outside the CDR3, taken from reference TRBV2 and TRBJ2-1): EPEVTQTPSHQVTQMGQEVILRCVPISNHLYFYWYRQILGQKVEFLVSFYNNEISEKSEIFDDQFSVERPDGSNFTLKIRSTKLEDSAMYFCASTGQSSYNEQFFGPGTRLTVL.

This clone has just one count. This rearrangement joins TRBV5-6 to TRBJ1-5; TRBD1 aligns across 7 bases. Germline CDR1 SGHDT, CDR2 YYEEEE. CDR3 length: 16 residues. J was trimmed by 7 bases and V by 0 bases; bases with no gene match: 10. CDR3 loop: CASSLAKGRGMQPQHF. CDR3 nucleotides: TGTGCCAGCAGCTTGGCCAAGGGCAGGGGGATGCAGCCCCAGCATTTT.

In this sample, this clone turned up once. The chain carries TRBV7-9 and TRBJ2-2, with 7 positions matching TRBD2. CDR1 and CDR2 (germline): SEHNR, FQNEAQ (reference sequence). This CDR3 is built from 15 residues. The V and J ends lost 4 bases and 5 bases, in that order; junction bases with no gene match: 7. The CDR3 DNA sequence: TGTGCCAGCAGCTCTTCCGGGACTACGACCGGGGAGCTGTTTTTT. Protein product: CASSSSGTTTGELFF.

The chain recombines TRBV4-1 with TRBJ1-1, with D possibly matching TRBD1 (5 bases). V was cut by 4 bases and J by 2 bases, with 8 bases left in between. The germline V gene has CDR1 MGHRA and CDR2 YSYEKL. This CDR3 is 13 amino acids long. CDR3 sequence: CASSRRGNTEAFF. The CDR3 DNA reads as TGCGCCAGCAGCCGAAGGGGAAACACTGAAGCTTTCTTT.

The V call is TRBV29-1, the J call TRBJ1-1; 7 nucleotides match TRBD1. Germline-derived CDR1 and CDR2 are SQVTM and ANQGSEA. With V trimmed by 4 bases and J by 3 bases, 2 bases remained unmatched. The CDR3 contains 12 residues. CDR3 sequence: CSVGQGDTEAFF. The CDR3 nucleotides are TGCAGCGTTGGGCAGGGGGACACTGAAGCTTTCTTT.

This clone turned up a few times. CDR3 DNA: TGTGCCAGCAGCCAAGAGGATGGACAGGGCGGCGGGCGAGCTTTCTTT. As protein: CASSQEDGQGGGRAFF. V gene TRBV4-2 combines with J gene TRBJ1-1; 8 nucleotides agree with TRBD1. This CDR3 spans 16 amino acids. Germline V gene sequence: CDR1 LGHNA, CDR2 YNFKEQ. V was pared by 0 bases and J by 10 bases, with 13 bases of the junction left unmatched.